Described below is a single T cell receptor beta chain sequence and its context. No base quality information exists; no much larger clone differs at one position. The sample belongs to a study of T cells in tuberculosis (dated by TCRdb to 2017 to 2018). Broadly, across the study: In the study, CD1B tetramers and high-throughput TCR immunosequencing were combined to characterize T cells specific for the mycobacterial lipid antigen glucose monomycolate (GMM).

After being thawed and rested overnight, PBMC were stained with GMM-loaded CD1B tetramer, a Live/Dead dye and anti-CD3, and were then sorted on a FACS Aria II. C32 glucose monomycolate purified from Rhodococcus equi was loaded onto CD1B tetramers. PBMC used for tetramer sorting had been depleted of CD14-expressing monocytes for a separate study before cryopreservation. From each donor, 85,000 to 100,000 tetramer-negative cells were sorted and were analyzed alongside the tetramer-positive cells. GMM-loaded CD1B tetramers were used to sort antigen-specific T cells from a handful of healthy South African adults. Inclusive of the bounding cysteine and phenylalanine, the CDR3 is 15 residues long. The entry retains the CDR3 DNA only, 45 bases that are in frame from base 1. Sequences LNHNV (CDR1) and YYDKDF (CDR2) are obtained from the germline V gene (reference sequence). Ends trimmed: V by 5 bases, J by 6 bases; bases unmatched to a gene: 12.

Because TCR-alpha and TCR-beta chains were sequenced unpaired, no information on chain pairing was available. TCR libraries were generated with the immunoSEQ multiplex PCR assay, using TCR-beta and/or TCR-alpha/delta assays for each sample. The Illumina high-throughput platform was used to sequence the amplified TCR libraries. The paper's processing steps were these. Clustering and dimensionality reduction were performed using pairwise TCRdist distances among GMM-specific receptors from ex vivo sorted or in vitro expanded T cells. Sequence motifs, defined by gene usage and CDR3 content, were tested for enrichment in tetramer-positive compared with tetramer-negative populations. TCRdb provides this immuneACCESS table in a form limited to in-frame rearrangements. Some clones are lacking; in checked studies, under half of them reflect an unresolved V gene, and why the rest are absent is not known. V and J calls plus clone size are reproduced from that table; the DNA served to infer D and trimming. The sample profile shows 85,000 to 100,000 clones; roughly 90% of them were found once. The top ten hold approximately 2% of the sample.

Beyond this particular receptor, the publication reports: The stringent sort gate may have missed T cells binding the CD1B-GMM tetramer with low affinity.

The chain employs TRBV15 and TRBJ1-1; TRBD1 lines up with 7 middle nucleotides. This clonotype originated in an adult woman with latent tuberculosis. Sequencing input: CD1b-GMM tetramer-negative cells sorted from PBMCs. In light of the paper, this sample's cell subset or site label describes: T cells not binding CD1B-GMM tetramer, sorted from same donor. The nucleotide sequence is given as TGTGCCACCAGCGGGAACAGGGGAATCTACGCTGAAGCTTTCTTT. This encodes CATSGNRGIYAEAFF. Supplemented by the reference TRBV15 and TRBJ1-1 proteins around the CDR3, the complete variable domain is DAMVIQNPRYQVTQFGKPVTLSCSQTLNHNVMYWYQQKSSQAPKLLFHYYDKDFNNEADTPDNFQSRRPNTSFCFLDIRSPGLGDTAMYLCATSGNRGIYAEAFFGQGTRLTVV.